This T cell receptor (beta chain) was found in a study of beta chain features in type 1 diabetes. The entirety of the isolated RNA underwent reverse transcription, so expressed TCRB transcripts were sequenced. Produced via immunoSEQ multiplex PCR; TCRdb's table is partial and in-frame only. Among 620,000 or so clones listed, roughly a sixth were seen once. This CDR3 contains 12 residues. Germline CDR1 is MNHNS and CDR2 is SASEGT. With 3 bases removed from V and 4 bases from J, the gap between germline ends came to 6 bases. The chain recombines TRBV6-1 with TRBJ1-2, with D unclear. The TCR was taken from a man between 18 and 35 years old in good health. The specimen was naive CD4+ T cells from blood. Here the CDR3 reads CASSDGPYGYTF. DNA of the CDR3: TGTGCCAGCAGTGACGGGCCCTATGGCTACACCTTC.